These 28 T cell receptor beta chains originate from one sample sequenced in a study of blood T cell repertoires in COVID-19. TCRdb's copy holds only in-frame clones and misses some; the assay was immunoSEQ multiplex PCR. Among 200,000 to 250,000 clones listed, about 83% were seen once. Specimen: PBMCs or T cells enriched from blood (not recorded which). These TCRs come from a middle-aged woman who had recovered from COVID-19.

The V gene is TRBV16, the J gene TRBJ1-2; D call uncertain. Germline V gene lookup returns CDR1 KGHSY and CDR2 FQNENV. This CDR3 is 12 amino acids long. Trimming removed 3 bases from V and 4 bases from J, with 6 bases in between. The CDR3 loop reads CASSHPFYGYTF. In DNA, the CDR3 is TGTGCCAGCAGCCATCCATTCTATGGCTACACCTTC.

The chain carries TRBV19 and TRBJ1-5, with 10 bases that match TRBD1. Unmatched junction bases numbered 4, after V lost 3 bases and J lost 5 bases. Germline V gene sequence: CDR1 LNHDA, CDR2 SQIVND (reference sequence). This CDR3 has 15 amino acids. The CDR3 spells CASSMGQGFDQPQHF. The CDR3, as DNA: TGTGCCAGTAGTATGGGACAGGGGTTCGATCAGCCCCAGCATTTT.

The genes are TRBV7-2 and TRBJ1-5; 8 nucleotides match TRBD1. J gave up 7 bases and V 6 bases, and 8 bases lay outside the gene matches. Germline V lookup: CDR1 SGHTA, CDR2 FQGNSA. This CDR3 is built from 14 residues. The CDR3 bases are TGTGCCAGCAGTCCGGACAGGGTGGAACAGCCCCAGCATTTT. Its translation is CASSPDRVEQPQHF.

CDR3 loop: CASSFRRTVLANYGYTF. The DNA for the CDR3 is TGTGCCAGTAGTTTCCGTAGGACAGTCTTAGCTAACTATGGCTACACCTTC. The chain carries TRBV19 and TRBJ1-2; the D gene is possibly TRBD1 (6 bases). V was shortened by 5 bases and J by 0 bases, with 19 bases between the two germline ends. Germline values: CDR1 LNHDA, CDR2 SQIVND (reference sequence). This CDR3 is built from 17 residues.

The chain is built from TRBV19 and TRBJ1-3; no firm D call. Germline-derived CDR1 and CDR2 are LNHDA and SQIVND (reference sequence). The CDR3 extends over 13 amino acids. The germline V and J ends were trimmed by 3 bases and 3 bases, with 6 bases remaining between them. The CDR3 DNA is TGTGCCAGTAGTATTACAATTGGAAACACCATATATTTT. As protein: CASSITIGNTIYF.

J is TRBJ2-7 and V is TRBV5-4; possible D gene TRBD2, 5 bases. V was shortened by 4 bases and J by 1 base, with 9 bases between the two germline ends. Per germline, CDR1 SGHNT and CDR2 YYREEE (reference sequence). There are 13 residues in the CDR3. The CDR3 nucleotides read TGTGCCAGCAGCGGGGAGAAGTCCTACGAGCAGTACTTC. Protein sequence: CASSGEKSYEQYF.

V is TRBV5-1 and J is TRBJ2-5; 10 bases are shared with TRBD1. J was trimmed by 1 base and V by 5 bases; bases with no gene match: 5. This CDR3 comprises 15 residues. CDR1 and CDR2 (germline): SGHRS, YFSETQ. This chain's CDR3 is CASRPTGGVQETQYF. The CDR3 bases are TGCGCCAGCAGACCGACAGGGGGCGTCCAAGAGACCCAGTACTTC.

The chain couples TRBV19 to TRBJ1-2, with D uncertain. Trimming took 5 bases from V and 3 from J, leaving 13 bases between them. CDR1 is LNHDA, CDR2 SQIVND, per germline (reference sequence). The CDR3 is 14 amino acids. The chain's CDR3 is CASSSVVRYYGYTF. CDR3 in DNA: TGTGCCAGTAGTTCTGTAGTCCGCTACTATGGCTACACCTTC.

The CDR3 spells CASSESHAGGGRNQPQHF. DNA of the CDR3: TGTGCCAGCAGTGAATCTCACGCAGGGGGTGGACGCAATCAGCCCCAGCATTTT. J is TRBJ1-5 and V is TRBV6-1; 7 nucleotides line up with TRBD1. The V gene's germline CDR1 is MNHNS and CDR2 SASEGT. This CDR3 contains 18 residues. Trimming took 2 bases from V and 2 from J; bases not matched to a gene: 12.

This clone has only one observation. The chain couples TRBV28 to TRBJ2-5; 7 bases are a match to TRBD2. V shed 7 bases, J shed 0 bases, and the junction held 11 bases outside the gene matches. This CDR3 contains 16 residues. Germline V gene lookup returns CDR1 MDHEN and CDR2 SYDVKM. This chain's CDR3 is CASTTLASGHQETQYF. CDR3 coding DNA: TGTGCCAGCACCACCCTGGCTAGCGGACACCAAGAGACCCAGTACTTC.

The chain is built from TRBV10-3 and TRBJ1-6, with 8 nucleotides matching TRBD1. The germline CDR1 and CDR2 sequences are ENHRY and SYGVKD. Trimming took 9 bases from V and 7 from J; bases not matched to a gene: 8. This CDR3 spans 14 amino acids. The CDR3 DNA follows: TGTGCCATGCAACAGGGGGATCCGAATTCACCCCTCCACTTT. Amino acids: CAMQQGDPNSPLHF.

The chain recombines TRBV21-1 with TRBJ2-1; the DNA was not used to check the table's D call, TRBD2. TRBV21-1 is a documented pseudogene. The CDR3 covers 11 residues. This CDR3 is CASSKVGGQFF. In DNA, the CDR3 is TGTGCCAGCAGCAAAGTCGGGGGGCAGTTCTTC.

This clone was found many times. J is TRBJ2-1 and V is TRBV3-1 (or the pseudogene TRBV3-2), with 9 bases aligning to TRBD2. The CDR3 runs 16 residues. CDR1 and CDR2 (germline): LGHDT, YNNKEL (reference sequence). Trimming at V came to 5 bases and at J to 5 bases, leaving 10 bases not matched to a gene. In DNA form, the CDR3 reads TGTGCCAGCAGCTACCGATGGACTAGCGTCCACAATGAGCAGTTCTTC. This translates into CASSYRWTSVHNEQFF.

The V and J genes are TRBV14 and TRBJ1-1; no clear D. The germline gives CDR1 SGHDN, CDR2 FVKESK. Between the trimmed V and J ends, which lost 7 bases and 1 base, there was a span of 16 bases. CDR3 length: 15 residues. The CDR3 DNA reads as TGTGCCAGCACCCTTGGACTTTGGGGGAACACTGAAGCTTTCTTT. It codes for CASTLGLWGNTEAFF. The full variable domain, with the rest looked up from reference TRBV14 and TRBJ1-1, is EAGVTQFPSHSVIEKGQTVTLRCDPISGHDNLYWYRRVMGKEIKFLLHFVKESKQDESGMPNNRFLAERTGGTYSTLKVQPAELEDSGVYFCASTLGLWGNTEAFFGQGTRLTVV.

This chain connects TRBV28 to TRBJ2-1; maybe TRBD2 (6 bases). Trimming took off 3 bases at V and 7 bases at J, with 19 bases between the two ends. This CDR3 is 16 amino acids long. Per the germline V gene, CDR1 is MDHEN and CDR2 is SYDVKM. CDR3 nucleotides: TGTGCCAGCAGTTTTGAGGAAGGGTACCGGGGGAATGAGCAGTTCTTC. Protein product: CASSFEEGYRGNEQFF.

On this clone itself: Other DNA sequences of this sample code for an identical CDR3. This sequence joins TRBV9 and TRBJ1-5; D ambiguous. Germline assignment: CDR1 SGDLS and CDR2 YYNGEE. CDR3 length: 15 residues. V was cut by 2 bases and J by 0 bases, with 9 bases left in between. The CDR3 loop reads CASSVDGYSNQPQHF. In DNA form, the CDR3 reads TGTGCCAGCAGCGTTGACGGGTATAGCAATCAGCCCCAGCATTTT.

The chain employs TRBV5-5 and TRBJ2-1; possibly TRBD1 for D (6 bases). V was shortened by 0 bases and J by 3 bases, with 13 bases between the two germline ends. The CDR3 covers 16 residues. CDR1 and CDR2 from the germline V gene are SGHKS and YYEKEE (reference sequence). The CDR3 protein is CASSLGQARVYNEQFF. CDR3 nucleotide sequence: TGTGCCAGCAGCTTGGGACAGGCCCGGGTCTACAATGAGCAGTTCTTC.

This clone was seen a few times. The chain carries TRBV6-1 and TRBJ1-1, with 7 nucleotides matching TRBD1. The germline gives CDR1 MNHNS, CDR2 SASEGT. Losses at the gene ends were 2 bases for V and 10 bases for J; bases not matched to a gene: 7. The CDR3 covers 13 residues. Here the CDR3 reads CASSELRGLRAFF. The CDR3 DNA follows: TGTGCCAGCAGTGAATTAAGGGGGCTTCGAGCTTTCTTT.

This chain connects TRBV6-1 to TRBJ1-6, with D tentatively TRBD1 (5 bases). Germline V gene sequence: CDR1 MNHNS, CDR2 SASEGT. With 4 bases removed from V and 0 bases from J, the gap between germline ends came to 13 bases. The CDR3 is made up of 17 amino acids. In DNA, the CDR3 is TGTGCCAGCAGTGTCGGCGGGAGGGGCTCCTATAATTCACCCCTCCACTTT. Protein product: CASSVGGRGSYNSPLHF.

This chain uses TRBV14 with TRBJ2-3; 9 bases are a match to TRBD2. This CDR3 is built from 18 residues. The germline gives CDR1 SGHDN, CDR2 FVKESK. Trimming cost V 0 bases and J 2 bases; bases outside gene matches: 9. CDR3 region: CASSQDRGLAGITDTQYF. The CDR3 DNA reads TGTGCCAGCAGCCAAGATAGGGGGCTAGCGGGAATCACAGATACGCAGTATTTT.

This chain connects TRBV6-5 to TRBJ2-5; D unclear. This CDR3 has 15 amino acids. V lost 0 bases, J lost 3 bases, and 11 bases lay in between. The V gene's germline CDR1 is MNHEY and CDR2 SVGAGI. As DNA, the CDR3 is TGTGCCAGCAGTTACTCGGCCCGAGGAGAAGAGACCCAGTACTTC. Protein product: CASSYSARGEETQYF.

V usage is TRBV3-1 (or the pseudogene TRBV3-2) and J usage is TRBJ1-2, with TRBD1 matching 7 bases. V lost 4 bases and J lost 8; bases outside the gene matches: 13. Germline loops: CDR1 LGHDT, CDR2 YNNKEL (reference sequence). The CDR3 extends over 15 amino acids. CDR3 nucleotides: TGTGCCAGCAGCCCCAAGAAGGACAGGTCCATAGGCTACACCTTC. Amino acid sequence: CASSPKKDRSIGYTF.

V is TRBV9 and J is TRBJ2-1, with 10 bases aligning to TRBD2. Germline V gives CDR1 SGDLS, CDR2 YYNGEE. With V trimmed by 4 bases and J by 8 bases, 12 bases remained unmatched. The length of the CDR3 is 16 residues. The CDR3 is CASSPPRLAGSDEQFF. The CDR3 DNA sequence: TGTGCCAGCAGCCCACCACGACTAGCGGGTTCGGATGAGCAGTTCTTC. Drawing the rest from reference TRBV9 and TRBJ2-1, the complete variable domain is DSGVTQTPKHLITATGQRVTLRCSPRSGDLSVYWYQQSLDQGLQFLIQYYNGEERAKGNILERFSAQQFPDLHSELNLSSLELGDSALYFCASSPPRLAGSDEQFFGPGTRLTVL.

The chain has TRBV5-1 and TRBJ2-4, with 10 bases identical to TRBD1. Germline CDR1 SGHRS, CDR2 YFSETQ. The CDR3 is 15 residues long. J lost 3 bases, V lost 8 bases, and 8 bases had no gene match. Here the CDR3 DNA reads TGCGCCAGTACGACAGGGGGCGATGGCAAAAACATTCAGTACTTC. This codes for CASTTGGDGKNIQYF.

V is TRBV7-3 and J is TRBJ2-2; 7 nucleotides line up with TRBD2. The CDR3 extends over 16 amino acids. V lost 3 bases to trimming and J lost 5 bases; unmatched junction nucleotides: 9. Germline CDR1 SGHTA, CDR2 FQGTGA. The CDR3 region has the DNA TGTGCCAGCAGCTTCCCGGGGGATAGCGGGACCGGGGAGCTGTTTTTT. Protein sequence: CASSFPGDSGTGELFF.

This chain joins TRBV28 and TRBJ2-7; 10 nucleotides line up with TRBD2. Germline V lookup: CDR1 MDHEN, CDR2 SYDVKM. This CDR3 is 16 amino acids long. V lost 4 bases to trimming and J lost 3 bases; unmatched junction nucleotides: 9. The CDR3 DNA follows: TGTGCCAGCAGTTCCGTTAGCGGGAGGAGGGGCTACGAGCAGTACGTC. It yields the protein CASSSVSGRRGYEQYV.

The chain carries TRBV19 and TRBJ1-1; 9 bases map to TRBD1. Germline CDR1 is LNHDA and CDR2 is SQIVND (reference sequence). The CDR3 length is 14 residues. J was trimmed by 3 bases and V by 8 bases; bases with no gene match: 7. CDR3 in DNA: TGTGCCAGTGACCCCGGGACAGGGCACACTGAAGCTTTCTTT. This sequence encodes CASDPGTGHTEAFF.

A few counts support this clone. The rearrangement joins TRBV21-1 to TRBJ1-5. TRBV21-1 is designated a pseudogene. The CDR3 is made up of 15 amino acids. CDR3: CASSKAALREQPQHF. CDR3 in DNA: TGTGCCAGCAGCAAAGCTGCCTTAAGGGAGCAGCCCCAGCATTTT.